This T cell receptor beta chain was retrieved from a study of blood T cell repertoires in COVID-19. Study in general: Acute and convalescent COVID-19 specimens originated in the United States, Italy and Spain. The cDNA or gDNA used as material had been derived from T cells, B-cell-depleted T cells, or PBMCs.

Per the study methods: Amplification with reference gene primers provided the estimates of nucleated cell counts. The repertoire was sequenced with immunoSEQ multiplex PCR; TCRdb's copy has only in-frame clones and lacks some. The V and J calls and clone size were taken over from that table, and D and trimming were inferred from the DNA. Here the sample spans tens of thousands of clones, around 83% being singletons. This receptor was identified in a woman at least 80 years old with active or convalescent COVID-19. Material for sequencing was peripheral blood.

CDR3 region: CASTQHSYAADTEAFF. CDR3 in DNA: TGCGCCAGCACCCAACACTCTTACGCGGCAGACACTGAAGCTTTCTTT. The chain recombines TRBV5-1 with TRBJ1-1, with D unclear. This CDR3 is 16 amino acids long. Trimming took 6 bases from V and 3 from J, leaving 21 bases between them. CDR1 and CDR2 (germline): SGHRS, YFSETQ.